Below, 31 T cell receptor beta chains from the same sample are listed, as sequenced in a study of human T cells and chemical hapten exposure. As to time point: patch test 1, 2 weeks after DPC sensitization. Sample treatment: therapeutic diphenylcyclopropenone sensitization with weekly scalp DPC. TCRdb ran MiXCR on the RACE reads and lists one entry per CDR3 protein. The sample yields fewer than 500,000 distinct CDR3 sequences, 4.8% seen once. Sequencing used whole blood, obtained in connection with sensitization to the hapten diphenylcyclopropenone (DPC). The receptors were sampled from a woman in her forties or fifties with alopecia areata. Some clones in this sample may be carry-over from other donors' samples.

This clonotype was seen a handful of times. This chain links TRBV29-1 with TRBJ1-1; D uncertain. The germline V gene has CDR1 SQVTM and CDR2 ANQGSEA. Deletions cut 5 bases from V and 5 bases from J, with 9 bases between. This CDR3 region has 11 residues. In DNA, the CDR3 is TGCAGCGTTTATGCGGGAACTGAAGCTTTCTTT. Translating gives CSVYAGTEAFF.

The V and J genes are TRBV6-1 and TRBJ2-7; 16 bases agree with TRBD2. CDR1 and CDR2 from the germline V gene are MNHNS and SASEGT. V shed 10 bases and J 5 bases; nucleotides not matched to a gene: 14. This CDR3 is 17 amino acids long. The CDR3 region has the DNA TGTGCCACAACGGGACTAGCGGGAGGGCCTCTTCTTGACGAGCAGTACTTC. This codes for CATTGLAGGPLLDEQYF.

This clonotype was picked up many times. The chain has TRBV6-2 or TRBV6-3 and TRBJ2-5; D ambiguous. Germline V gene data show CDR1 as MNHEY and CDR2 as SVGEGT. This CDR3 comprises 14 residues. V lost 0 bases, J lost 4 bases, and 9 bases lay in between. For the CDR3, the DNA is TGTGCCAGCAGTTACTCGTGGGAAGGAGAGACCCAGTACTTC. Translating gives CASSYSWEGETQYF.

The V gene is TRBV3-1, the J gene TRBJ1-5; D is perhaps TRBD1 (5 bases). The length of the CDR3 is 15 residues. V lost 0 bases, J lost 3 bases, and 9 bases lay in between. Germline V gene data show CDR1 as LGHDT and CDR2 as YNNKEL (reference sequence). CDR3 amino acids: CASSQDGAFNQPQHF. The CDR3 nucleotides are TGTGCCAGCAGCCAAGATGGGGCTTTCAATCAGCCCCAGCATTTT.

This clonotype was observed a few times. V gene TRBV4-3 combines with J gene TRBJ2-3, with TRBD2 matching over 8 bases. Trimming removed 0 bases from V and 3 bases from J; junction bases left unmatched: 5. CDR3 length: 16 amino acids. Germline assignment: CDR1 LGHNA and CDR2 YSLEER. The CDR3 spells CASSQDWAGGTDTQYF. Here the CDR3 DNA reads TGCGCCAGCAGCCAAGATTGGGCGGGGGGTACAGATACGCAGTATTTT.

This clonotype was detected many times. The V call is TRBV3-1, the J call TRBJ1-4, with 7 bases identical to TRBD1. Germline V gene sequence: CDR1 LGHDT, CDR2 YNNKEL (reference sequence). J lost 0 bases, V lost 3 bases, and 4 bases had no gene match. There are 16 residues in the CDR3. In DNA form, the CDR3 reads TGTGCCAGCAGCCATATAGGGACAGCAACTAATGAAAAACTGTTTTTT. Translation: CASSHIGTATNEKLFF.

The V and J genes are TRBV10-3 and TRBJ1-4; 9 bases line up with TRBD1. CDR1 and CDR2 (germline): ENHRY, SYGVKD. CDR3 length: 16 amino acids. V lost 0 bases to trimming and J lost 4 bases; unmatched junction nucleotides: 3. In DNA, the CDR3 is TGTGCCATCAGTGAGTCGATGGGACAGGGTAATGAAAAACTGTTTTTT. Translated: CAISESMGQGNEKLFF.

The rearrangement uses TRBV20-1 and TRBJ1-3, with 9 bases that match TRBD1. In germline, CDR1 is DFQATT, CDR2 SNEGSKA (reference sequence). This CDR3 region has 15 residues. V shed 5 bases, J shed 0 bases, and the junction held 5 bases outside the gene matches. The chain's CDR3 is CSAWGQGVSGNTIYF. The CDR3 DNA sequence: TGCAGTGCTTGGGGACAGGGAGTCTCTGGAAACACCATATATTTT.

In this sample, this clonotype turned up a few times. The chain couples TRBV11-2 to TRBJ2-3; D not resolved. The length of the CDR3 is 14 residues. Germline lookup yields CDR1 SGHAT and CDR2 FQNNGV. Between the trimmed V and J ends, which lost 0 bases and 2 bases, there was a span of 6 bases. CDR3 nucleotide sequence: TGTGCCAGCAGCTTAGATCTCCTCACAGATACGCAGTATTTT. Translated, it gives CASSLDLLTDTQYF. Looking up the rest from reference TRBV11-2 and TRBJ2-3 gives the full variable domain: EAGVAQSPRYKIIEKRQSVAFWCNPISGHATLYWYQQILGQGPKLLIQFQNNGVVDDSQLPKDRFSAERLKGVDSTLKIQPAKLEDSAVYLCASSLDLLTDTQYFGPGTRLTVL.

This clonotype was detected many times. The V gene is TRBV10-3, the J gene TRBJ2-3, with TRBD2 matching over 9 bases. The germline V gene has CDR1 ENHRY and CDR2 SYGVKD. The V gene end was trimmed by 8 bases and the J gene end by 0 bases; junction bases not matched to a gene: 9. The CDR3 covers 16 residues. CDR3 residues: CAISASGVASTDTQYF. The CDR3, as DNA: TGTGCCATCTCGGCTAGCGGGGTTGCTAGCACAGATACGCAGTATTTT.

The chain recombines TRBV30 with TRBJ1-2; D call uncertain. From germline, CDR1 is GTSNPN and CDR2 SVGIG (reference sequence). This CDR3 has 13 amino acids. Trimming took 0 bases from V and 8 from J, leaving 13 bases between them. The CDR3 sequence is CAWSVLGGQGYTF. The CDR3 region has the DNA TGTGCCTGGAGTGTATTAGGAGGGCAAGGCTACACCTTC.

This clonotype was seen more than once but under ten times. The V gene is TRBV20-1, the J gene TRBJ1-5; 7 bases line up with TRBD1. Trimming took 6 bases from V and 2 from J; bases not matched to a gene: 16. The CDR3 is 17 amino acids. Germline CDR1 reads DFQATT; CDR2 reads SNEGSKA (reference sequence). The CDR3 DNA sequence: TGCAGTGCAAAGACAGGGCCAAACCGGAGTGGCAATCAGCCCCAGCATTTT. Protein product: CSAKTGPNRSGNQPQHF.

A few counts support this clonotype. The chain recombines TRBV30 with TRBJ2-7, with 12 bases lining up with TRBD1. The germline gives CDR1 GTSNPN, CDR2 SVGIG (reference sequence). CDR3 length: 13 amino acids. With V trimmed by 0 bases and J by 13 bases, 7 bases remained unmatched. Here the CDR3 reads CAWSVPGTGGFYF. The CDR3 nucleotides read TGTGCCTGGAGTGTCCCAGGGACAGGGGGCTTCTACTTC.

The chain combines TRBV24-1 with TRBJ1-2; D uncertain. The V gene's germline CDR1 is KGHDR and CDR2 SFDVKD. With 5 bases removed from V and 7 bases from J, the gap between germline ends came to 10 bases. CDR3 size: 12 residues. CDR3 amino acids: CATSGVAAGYTF. The CDR3 nucleotides are TGTGCCACCAGTGGGGTCGCGGCTGGCTACACCTTC.

This clonotype has ten or more counts. V gene TRBV29-1 combines with J gene TRBJ2-7; no reliable D call. Looked up from germline, CDR1 is SQVTM and CDR2 is ANQGSEA. The V gene lost 1 base and the J gene lost 2 bases, with 15 bases spanning the gap. CDR3 size: 15 residues. In DNA form, the CDR3 reads TGCAGCGTTGAAGGCCTCGGCGGAACCGCCTACGAGCAGTACTTC. This codes for CSVEGLGGTAYEQYF.

The rearrangement links TRBV12-3 or TRBV12-4 to TRBJ2-1; D might be TRBD2 (6 bases). V gave up 5 bases and J gave up 6 bases, with 20 bases separating them. The CDR3 sequence is 16 residues long. The CDR3 reads CASSPRGSGPVNEQFF. CDR3 coding DNA: TGTGCCAGCAGTCCCCGGGGTAGCGGACCTGTCAATGAGCAGTTCTTC.

This clonotype occurred many times. The chain joins TRBV5-1 to TRBJ1-1, with a possible D match to TRBD1 (6 bases). This CDR3 has 15 residues. Germline CDR1 and CDR2: SGHRS and YFSETQ. Trimming removed 0 bases from V and 1 base from J, with 10 bases in between. The CDR3 region has the DNA TGCGCCAGCAGCTTGGGGACAGACACGAACACTGAAGCTTTCTTT. It yields the protein CASSLGTDTNTEAFF.

This chain joins TRBV29-1 and TRBJ2-1, with D hard to call. V gave up 6 bases and J gave up 5 bases, with 20 bases separating them. CDR1 is SQVTM and CDR2 is ANQGSEA in the germline V gene. The CDR3 sequence is 15 residues long. In DNA form, the CDR3 reads TGCAGCGTACGTCTCCAGTCCGACGGGCACAATGAGCAGTTCTTC. Translation gives CSVRLQSDGHNEQFF.

This clonotype came up a few times. CDR3: CASSQDGSVSGNTIYF. The CDR3 DNA is TGTGCCAGCAGCCAAGATGGATCAGTCTCTGGAAACACCATATATTTT. The genes are TRBV3-1 and TRBJ1-3; D gene unclear. The germline V gene encodes CDR1 LGHDT and CDR2 YNNKEL (reference sequence). Deletions cut 0 bases from V and 0 bases from J, with 9 bases between. The CDR3 runs to 16 residues. Supplemented by reference TRBV3-1 and TRBJ1-3, the full variable domain reads DTAVSQTPKYLVTQMGNDKSIKCEQNLGHDTMYWYKQDSKKFLKIMFSYNNKELIINETVPNRFSPKSPDKAHLNLHINSLELGDSAVYFCASSQDGSVSGNTIYFGEGSWLTVV.

This clonotype was seen more than once but under ten times. V gene TRBV5-4 combines with J gene TRBJ1-2, with D maybe TRBD1 (6 bases). This CDR3 spans 13 amino acids. Germline loops: CDR1 SGHNT, CDR2 YYREEE (reference sequence). With 4 bases removed from V and 6 bases from J, the gap between germline ends came to 13 bases. The CDR3 DNA is TGTGCCAGCAGCAACAGGGTTTTGGATGGCTACACCTTC. As protein: CASSNRVLDGYTF. Full variable domain (rest looked up from reference TRBV5-4 and TRBJ1-2): ETGVTQSPTHLIKTRGQQVTLRCSSQSGHNTVSWYQQALGQGPQFIFQYYREEENGRGNFPPRFSGLQFPNYSSELNVNALELDDSALYLCASSNRVLDGYTFGSGTRLTVV.

This clonotype was seen repeatedly, ten times or more. V is TRBV7-8 and J is TRBJ1-1; D may be TRBD1 (5 bases). Germline V gives CDR1 SGHVS, CDR2 FQNEAQ. The V end lost 4 bases, the J end lost 2 bases, and 8 bases lay between the germline ends. The CDR3 covers 13 residues. CDR3 in amino acids: CASSSGGNTEAFF. CDR3 sequence (DNA): TGTGCCAGCAGCTCTGGGGGAAACACTGAAGCTTTCTTT.

Many counts were recorded for this clonotype. The V and J genes are TRBV9 and TRBJ1-1, with 7 bases fitting TRBD1. In germline, CDR1 is SGDLS, CDR2 YYNGEE. The ends lost 4 bases at V and 5 bases at J; junction bases unmatched: 11. The CDR3 length is 15 residues. CDR3 in DNA: TGTGCCAGCAGCTCCATAGAGACAGGGTGGACTGAAGCTTTCTTT. This sequence encodes CASSSIETGWTEAFF. Full variable domain (missing parts from reference TRBV9 and TRBJ1-1): DSGVTQTPKHLITATGQRVTLRCSPRSGDLSVYWYQQSLDQGLQFLIQYYNGEERAKGNILERFSAQQFPDLHSELNLSSLELGDSALYFCASSSIETGWTEAFFGQGTRLTVV.

There are many counts of this clonotype. The chain joins TRBV28 to TRBJ2-6; tentative D call: TRBD2 (5 bases). CDR1 is MDHEN, CDR2 SYDVKM, per germline. This CDR3 is built from 14 residues. The V and J ends lost 7 bases and 3 bases respectively, with 10 bases between them. CDR3 DNA: TGTGCCAGCAATGTCCGGGATGGGGCCAACGTCCTGACTTTC. Its protein is CASNVRDGANVLTF.

Turning to this clonotype: A much larger clone differs from this one at a single base, so this may be a read error. This sequence joins TRBV20-1 and TRBJ1-2; D ambiguous. Germline loops: CDR1 DFQATT, CDR2 SNEGSKA (reference sequence). This CDR3 spans 11 amino acids. V was clipped by 5 bases and J by 0 bases, with 4 bases between them. For the CDR3, the DNA is TGCAGTGCTCATCCTAACTATGGCTACACCTTC. Encoded protein: CSAHPNYGYTF.

In this sample, this clonotype turned up a few times. This chain links TRBV30 with TRBJ2-7; 8 nucleotides line up with TRBD1. Germline V gene lookup returns CDR1 GTSNPN and CDR2 SVGIG (reference sequence). The CDR3 is 12 residues long. After removal of 3 bases from V and 5 bases from J, the junction contained 3 bases not matched to a gene. DNA for the CDR3: TGTGCCTGGAGCCCGACAGGGGACGAGCAGTACTTC. Translating gives CAWSPTGDEQYF.

Many counts were recorded for this clonotype. This chain connects TRBV9 to TRBJ2-7; 9 bases match TRBD1. V trimming: 2 bases; J trimming: 3 bases; junction bases outside the gene matches: 9. Germline CDR1 is SGDLS and CDR2 is YYNGEE. The CDR3 totals 16 residues. CDR3 in DNA: TGTGCCAGCAGCGTTGATTCGGGACAGGGCCTCTACGAGCAGTACTTC. It codes for CASSVDSGQGLYEQYF.

This clonotype was counted only a few times. V gene TRBV7-9 combines with J gene TRBJ2-1; 10 bases align to TRBD2. The CDR3 is made up of 18 amino acids. Germline lookup yields CDR1 SEHNR and CDR2 FQNEAQ (reference sequence). Trimming at V came to 5 bases and at J to 1 base, leaving 11 bases not matched to a gene. For the CDR3, the DNA is TGTGCCAGCAGCCCCTGGGGTAGCGGGAGGCTGTCCTACAATGAGCAGTTCTTC. As protein: CASSPWGSGRLSYNEQFF.

The rearrangement links TRBV27 to TRBJ1-4, with unresolved D. V was cut by 4 bases and J by 7 bases, with 10 bases left in between. The length of the CDR3 is 13 residues. CDR1 and CDR2 (germline): MNHEY, SMNVEV (reference sequence). CDR3 region: CASSSSPGEKLFF. In DNA, the CDR3 is TGTGCCAGCAGTTCCTCTCCGGGTGAAAAACTGTTTTTT. Together with reference TRBV27 and TRBJ1-4, the CDR3 gives the full variable domain: EAQVTQNPRYLITVTGKKLTVTCSQNMNHEYMSWYRQDPGLGLRQIYYSMNVEVTDKGDVPEGYKVSRKEKRNFPLILESPSPNQTSLYFCASSSSPGEKLFFGSGTQLSVL.

This clonotype was detected many times. This chain links TRBV28 with TRBJ2-6, with D uncertain. The V gene lost 4 bases and the J gene lost 0 bases, with 7 bases spanning the gap. Germline V CDR1 and CDR2: MDHEN, SYDVKM. This CDR3 contains 15 residues. In nucleotides, the CDR3 is TGTGCCAGCAGTTCCTACACCTCTGGGGCCAACGTCCTGACTTTC. Residues: CASSSYTSGANVLTF.

This clonotype was recorded many times. V usage is TRBV20-1 and J usage is TRBJ1-5; the match to TRBD1 covers 7 bases. V lost 3 bases to trimming and J lost 7 bases; unmatched junction nucleotides: 6. The CDR3 length is 13 residues. Per germline, CDR1 DFQATT and CDR2 SNEGSKA (reference sequence). The chain's CDR3 is CSARTGREQPQHF. CDR3 sequence (DNA): TGCAGTGCTAGGACAGGGAGAGAACAGCCCCAGCATTTT.

There are many counts of this clonotype. V gene TRBV7-6 combines with J gene TRBJ1-1; a possible D gene is TRBD1 (5 bases). The germline V gene has CDR1 SGHVS and CDR2 FNYEAQ. This CDR3 comprises 13 residues. Between the trimmed V and J ends, which lost 4 bases and 2 bases, there was a span of 8 bases. The chain's CDR3 is CASSSDSNTEAFF. Written as DNA, the CDR3 is TGTGCCAGCAGCTCCGACAGTAACACTGAAGCTTTCTTT.